This T cell receptor beta chain was captured by sequencing in a study of low-dose radiotherapy and immunotherapy resistance in tumors (dated by TCRdb to between 2021 and 2024). Turning to the overall study: Patients in Cohort 1 were given 0.5 Gy per fraction every 2 weeks, and the prescribed total PTV dose was 6.5 Gy. In Cohort 2, 1 Gy per fraction was delivered every two weeks, for a total of 13 Gy over 26 weeks. Nivolumab was administered intravenously as a 240 mg flat dose every two weeks, and ipilimumab was administered intravenously at 1 mg/kg every six weeks. Cyclophosphamide 200 mg/m2 was given intravenously every two weeks, one day before each radiation and immunotherapy administration. Starting on cycle 1 day 1, patients took 300 mg of aspirin by mouth once a day for four cycles. No randomization into treatment groups was done for the people taking part in the trial. Eight patients were included in the translational analysis, namely three from the first dose cohort plus the first five from the second dose cohort.

TCRdb lists the instrument as Illumina HiSeq 2500. First-strand cDNA was synthesized with Superscript III and a set of TRAV- and TRBV-specific primers, covering both TCRalpha and TCRbeta chains. TCRs were amplified with Phusion for 20 to 25 PCR cycles, with a constant-region primer paired with the adapter attached to the V primers. Amplification of the isolated mRNA was done with the MessageAmp II aRNA Amplification Kit, which involved a roughly 17-hour in vitro transcription at 37 degrees C. The Dynabeads mRNA DIRECT Purification Kit was used to isolate mRNA for TCR sequencing. Indexed Illumina adapters were added in a second Phusion PCR of about 26 cycles, and the PCR products were purified with AMPure XP beads. As for the authors' bioinformatics: Custom Perl scripts were used to pool TCR sequences that encoded the same protein, to remove out-of-frame sequences, and to calculate the abundance of each clonotype. Any TCR sequence backed by just one read was left out of the analysis. The metrics used to describe the repertoires included Shannon entropy, Gini index, clonality, richness, and the frequency of TCRs shared between repertoires. TCRdb reran the public reads through fastp at Q25 and MiXCR, keeping productive beta chains. One record per CDR3 amino acid sequence lists the most common genes and DNA. The V and J calls and clone size are TCRdb's, not the authors'. This sample is represented by under 90,000 distinct CDR3 sequences; 31% of them were singletons. The ten largest make up approximately 12% of the sample.

The label giving this sample's time point can be read as: before trial treatment. Donors were enrolled in RACIN, a single-arm phase I dose-escalation trial in which nivolumab, ipilimumab, aspirin, low-dose cyclophosphamide and low-dose radiotherapy were combined. Patients with advanced, TIL-negative solid tumors were considered eligible. V drops 6 bases and J drops 1 base, leaving 13 bases in between. According to the germline V gene, CDR1 reads MNHNS and CDR2 reads SASEGT. The CDR3 spans 15 residues, from the cysteine through the phenylalanine. Just the 45-base CDR3 DNA is kept, in frame starting at base 1. This clonotype was seen many times. It has no known antigen specificity. Base qualities are not provided; no much larger clone lies one nucleotide away.

The sequence was collected from a female donor with ovarian cancer. The source was PBMCs, collected before treatment. The chain is made from TRBV6-1 and TRBJ1-5; TRBD1 is a possible D gene, resting on 5 matching bases. The DNA sequence is given as TGTGCCAGCAGACCAATATGGGGGAGCAATCAGCCCCAGCATTTT. Its protein product is CASRPIWGSNQPQHF.